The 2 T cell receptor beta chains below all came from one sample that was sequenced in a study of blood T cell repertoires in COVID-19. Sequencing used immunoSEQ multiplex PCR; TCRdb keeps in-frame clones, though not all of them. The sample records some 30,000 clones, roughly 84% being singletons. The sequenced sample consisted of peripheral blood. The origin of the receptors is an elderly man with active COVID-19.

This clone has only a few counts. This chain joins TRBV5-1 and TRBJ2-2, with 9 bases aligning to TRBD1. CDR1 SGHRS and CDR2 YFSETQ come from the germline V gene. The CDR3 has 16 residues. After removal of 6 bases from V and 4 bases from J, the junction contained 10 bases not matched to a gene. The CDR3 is CASNLLGQGTTGELFF. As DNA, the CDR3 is TGCGCCAGCAATCTTCTGGGACAGGGTACCACCGGGGAGCTGTTTTTT. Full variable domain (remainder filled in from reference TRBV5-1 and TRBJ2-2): KAGVTQTPRYLIKTRGQQVTLSCSPISGHRSVSWYQQTPGQGLQFLFEYFSETQRNKGNFPGRFSGRQFSNSRSEMNVSTLELGDSALYLCASNLLGQGTTGELFFGEGSRLTVL.

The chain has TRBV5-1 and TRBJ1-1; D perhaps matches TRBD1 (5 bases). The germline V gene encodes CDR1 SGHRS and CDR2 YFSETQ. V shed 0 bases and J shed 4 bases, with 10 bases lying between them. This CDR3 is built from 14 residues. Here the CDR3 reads CASSLAQGGTEAFF. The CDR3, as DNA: TGCGCCAGCAGCTTGGCCCAGGGAGGCACTGAAGCTTTCTTT. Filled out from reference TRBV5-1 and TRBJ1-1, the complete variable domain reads KAGVTQTPRYLIKTRGQQVTLSCSPISGHRSVSWYQQTPGQGLQFLFEYFSETQRNKGNFPGRFSGRQFSNSRSEMNVSTLELGDSALYLCASSLAQGGTEAFFGQGTRLTVV.